This TCR beta chain is from a study of Graves' ophthalmopathy and Graves' hyperthyroidism (dated by TCRdb to about 2018). Regarding the research as a whole: Hyperthyroidism was considered stable if no progression to ophthalmopathy occurred within 18 months of follow-up. To explore V-J signatures distinguishing ophthalmopathy from hyperthyroidism, a discovery set of about a hundred patients (about 41 ophthalmopathy, 55 to 60 stable hyperthyroidism) was enrolled. In total, some 140 blood samples were TCR-sequenced: approximately 42 ophthalmopathy, approximately 75 hyperthyroidism and about 17 hyperthyroidism-to-ophthalmopathy patients. Following sample collection, hyperthyroidism patients were given methimazole at a starting dose of 30 mg daily, and ophthalmopathy patients were given high-dose intravenous methylprednisolone. The independent validation cohort included about 19 hyperthyroidism patients plus 17 patients who later progressed from hyperthyroidism to ophthalmopathy. T-cell repertoires of thyroid tissue and blood were compared in several hyperthyroidism patients. The study used signatures of the TCR beta repertoire to tell Graves' ophthalmopathy apart from Graves' hyperthyroidism and to predict which patients would progress to ophthalmopathy.

For repertoire sequencing, the TCR beta CDR3 regions were amplified from RNA transcripts. The first round of RT-PCR was done with HTBI primers and the Qiagen OneStep RT-PCR kit, and was followed by a second round of multiplex PCR, then size selection and purification. The libraries underwent paired-end sequencing with 100 bp reads on an Illumina HiSeq2000. The published analysis was carried out like this. SOAPnuke was used to process the reads, removing any read that contained adapters or uncalled bases, had a mean Phred below 15, or lacked an exact match to the constant primer or identifier. High-quality paired reads were merged with COPE v1.2.5. Each unique nucleotide sequence was treated as a clonotype, and MiTCR v1.1 was used to align the clonotypes to the IMGT TRB V, D and J references. Analysis was restricted to V-J combinations with a frequency above 0.0001, which covered 99.2% of repertoires. For each V-J combination, a TCR clonal expansion and chaos score was defined as F50 clonal expansion divided by the chaos observed in the TCRdist matrix. Welch's t-statistics and random forest were used to narrow the features down to approximately twelve V-J combinations, which were then fed into a naive Bayes classifier. The Morisita-Horn index was used to measure how similar the thyroid and blood repertoires were. TCRdb reprocessed the public reads (quality trimming at Q25 with fastp, clone calling with MiXCR) and kept in-frame beta chains. Identical CDR3 proteins give one entry, which carries the most common genes and DNA. What appears here as the V and J calls and clone size reflects TCRdb's work, not the paper's. The sample table lists over a million distinct CDR3 sequences, 35% to 40% of them with a count of one. The ten largest make up 11% of the sample.

At the junction V is shortened by 8 bases and J by 4 bases; bases outside the gene matches: 13. From the cysteine through the phenylalanine, the CDR3 covers 15 amino acids. Only CDR3 DNA is held: 45 bases, read in frame from base 1. CDR1 and CDR2 are read off the germline V gene as SNHLY and FYNNEI. Comments on this clonotype: It lacks a known antigen. One base away there is no much larger clone; base qualities are not given.

Hyperthyroidism patients were newly diagnosed, with disease duration under 2 months, and aged 18 to 65 years. Patients with other autoimmune diseases, uncontrolled infections, pregnancy or lactation were excluded from the study. Clinical symptoms, serum thyroxine, TRAb, thyroid ultrasound and orbital computed tomography formed the basis of the diagnosis. Total RNA was extracted with Trizol reagent and quality-checked on an Agilent 2100 Bioanalyzer. General conclusions and limits of the study: No statistical method was used to predetermine the sample size, and group allocation was not hidden from the investigators. In validation, the model predicted ophthalmopathy progression with 70.59% sensitivity and roughly 72% specificity; approximately 12 predicted patients were CT-confirmed with GO in a median of around 6.5 months. In cross-validation, the 13-signature model distinguished ophthalmopathy from stable hyperthyroidism with about 90% sensitivity and around 83% specificity, while in the test set the corresponding values were roughly 80% and 75%. Most of the expanded thyroid clonotypes with a frequency above 0.001 were also detected in blood, and it was suggested that the thyroid immune response may be reflected by blood repertoires.

This TCR was sampled from an adult man with Graves' hyperthyroidism. The rearranged chain carries TRBV2 and TRBJ1-2; the central 7 bases match TRBD1. The source material was peripheral blood or thyroid tissue (not recorded which). The CDR3 region: CASGQAGGHSYGYTF. The DNA is TGTGCCAGCGGACAGGCGGGGGGGCATAGCTATGGCTACACCTTC.